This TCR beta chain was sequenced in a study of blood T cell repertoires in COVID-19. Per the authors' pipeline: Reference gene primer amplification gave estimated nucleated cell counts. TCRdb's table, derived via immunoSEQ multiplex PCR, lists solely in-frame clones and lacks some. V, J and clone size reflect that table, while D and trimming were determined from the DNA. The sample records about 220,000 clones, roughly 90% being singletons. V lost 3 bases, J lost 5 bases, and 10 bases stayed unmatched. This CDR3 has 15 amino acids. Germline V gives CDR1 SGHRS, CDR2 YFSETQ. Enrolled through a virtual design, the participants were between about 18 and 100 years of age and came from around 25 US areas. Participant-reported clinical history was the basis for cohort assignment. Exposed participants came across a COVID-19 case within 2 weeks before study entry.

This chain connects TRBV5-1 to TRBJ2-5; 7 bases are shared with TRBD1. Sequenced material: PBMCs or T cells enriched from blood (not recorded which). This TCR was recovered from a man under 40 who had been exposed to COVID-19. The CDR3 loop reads CASSSGTAFPETQYF. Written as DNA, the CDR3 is TGCGCCAGCAGCTCCGGGACAGCTTTTCCGGAGACCCAGTACTTC.